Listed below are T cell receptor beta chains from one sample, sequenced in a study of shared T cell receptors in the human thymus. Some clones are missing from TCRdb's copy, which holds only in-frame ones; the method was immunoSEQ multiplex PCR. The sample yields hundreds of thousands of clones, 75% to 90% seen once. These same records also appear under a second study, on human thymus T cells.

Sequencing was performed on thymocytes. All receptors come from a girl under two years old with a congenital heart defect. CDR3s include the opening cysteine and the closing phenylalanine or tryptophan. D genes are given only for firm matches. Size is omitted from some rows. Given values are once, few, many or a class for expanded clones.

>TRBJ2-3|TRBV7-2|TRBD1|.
CASSTTDRAEECTDTQYF
TGTGCCAGCAGCACAACGGACAGGGCCGAAGAGTGCACAGATACGCAGTATTTT
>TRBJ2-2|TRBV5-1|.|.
CASSPYRDANTGELFF
TGCGCCAGCAGCCCCTACAGGGACGCGAACACCGGGGAGCTGTTTTTT
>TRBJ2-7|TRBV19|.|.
CASRYGGDYEQYF
TGTGCCAGTCGTTACGGCGGAGACTACGAGCAGTACTTC
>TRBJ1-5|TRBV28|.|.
CASSLEGRLAQHF
TGTGCCAGCAGTTTAGAGGGTCGTTTAGCCCAGCATTTT
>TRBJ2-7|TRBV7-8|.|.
CASSLGGGDTYEQYF
TGTGCCAGCAGCTTAGGCGGAGGAGACACCTACGAGCAGTACTTC
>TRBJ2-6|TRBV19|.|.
CASRVRAGANVLTF
TGTGCCAGTAGGGTGAGGGCCGGGGCCAACGTCCTGACTTTC
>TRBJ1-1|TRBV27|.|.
CASSLGAGRENTEAFF
TGTGCCAGCAGTTTAGGTGCGGGTCGGGAGAACACTGAAGCTTTCTTT
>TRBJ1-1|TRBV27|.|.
CASSLAGRTEAFF
TGTGCCAGCAGTTTAGCAGGGAGGACTGAAGCTTTCTTT
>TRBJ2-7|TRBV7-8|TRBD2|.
CASSPDLAGASYEQYF
TGTGCCAGCAGCCCGGACCTAGCGGGGGCCTCCTACGAGCAGTACTTC
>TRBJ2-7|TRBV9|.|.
CASSPFGRAYEQYF
TGTGCCAGCAGCCCCTTCGGGAGAGCCTACGAGCAGTACTTC
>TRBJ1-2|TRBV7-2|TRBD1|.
CASSRRTGGIDGYTF
TGTGCCAGCAGCCGACGGACAGGGGGCATTGATGGCTACACCTTC
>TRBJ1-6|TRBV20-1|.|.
CSARQRTLHF
TGCAGTGCTAGGCAGAGGACCCTCCACTTT
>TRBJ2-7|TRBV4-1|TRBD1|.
CASSQDYAQGFYEQYF
TGCGCCAGCAGCCAAGATTATGCACAGGGGTTCTACGAGCAGTACTTC
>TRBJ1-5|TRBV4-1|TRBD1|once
CASSQARRTGGNQPQHF
TGCGCCAGCAGCCAAGCTCGCAGGACAGGGGGAAATCAGCCCCAGCATTTT
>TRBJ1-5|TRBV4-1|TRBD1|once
CASSRGQGSNQPQHF
TGCGCCAGCAGCCGGGGACAGGGAAGCAATCAGCCCCAGCATTTT
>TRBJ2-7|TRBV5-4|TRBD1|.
CASSLGQGADEQYF
TGTGCCAGCAGCTTGGGGCAGGGGGCAGACGAGCAGTACTTC
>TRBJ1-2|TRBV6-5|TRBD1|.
CASRPPDRGLVGYTF
TGTGCCAGCAGACCCCCGGACAGGGGATTGGTGGGCTACACCTTC
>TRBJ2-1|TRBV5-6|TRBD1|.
CASSIQGHEQFF
TGTGCCAGCAGCATACAGGGGCATGAGCAGTTCTTC
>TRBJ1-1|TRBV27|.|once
CASSRGKNAGDDTEAFF
TGTGCCAGTTCCCGGGGGAAGAACGCGGGGGACGACACTGAAGCTTTCTTT
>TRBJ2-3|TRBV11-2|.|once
CASSLGGVSDTQYF
TGTGCCAGCAGCTTAGGGGGCGTCTCAGATACGCAGTATTTT
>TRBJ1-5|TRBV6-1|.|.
CASSAGAVGNQPQHF
TGTGCCAGCAGCGCAGGGGCTGTGGGCAATCAGCCCCAGCATTTT
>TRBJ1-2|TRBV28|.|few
CASSHRAHGYTF
TGTGCCAGCAGCCACAGGGCCCATGGCTACACCTTC
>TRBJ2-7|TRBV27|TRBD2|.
CASSFGSGGIYEQYF
TGTGCCAGCAGTTTCGGTAGCGGGGGGATCTACGAGCAGTACTTC
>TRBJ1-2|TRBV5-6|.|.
CASSLVPNGGYTF
TGTGCCAGCAGCTTGGTCCCCAACGGTGGCTACACCTTC
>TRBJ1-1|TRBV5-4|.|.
CASSFDEETPNGAEAFF
TGTGCCAGCAGCTTTGATGAAGAGACGCCCAATGGGGCCGAAGCTTTCTTT
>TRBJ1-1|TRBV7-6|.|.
CASSLGSGDTEAFF
TGTGCCAGCAGCTTGGGATCAGGGGACACTGAAGCTTTCTTT